This TCR beta chain was retrieved from a study of T-cell reconstitution after alpha-beta-depleted transplantation in children (dated by TCRdb to the mid-2010s). Context from the whole study: The study quantitatively tracked T-cell immune reconstitution after TCRalphabeta/CD19-depleted allogeneic hematopoietic cell transplantation in children using TCR repertoire profiling. The paper as a whole reports these results and caveats: The apparently early alphabetaT-cell count recovery about two months after transplant was reportedly dependent on only several hundred rapidly expanded clones derived from non-depleted graft cells. In some patients, the high TCRbeta diversity seen at day 60 was put down to recipient T cells and intrathymic progenitors that had survived conditioning. Over subsequent months, a decline in hyperexpanded clone frequencies was noted, and after one year, T-cell counts and TCRbeta diversity were mostly ascribed to newly produced T cells.

Libraries were prepared through PCR. These reads were obtained on an Illumina HiSeq 2500. To normalize quantification of the TCRbeta repertoire, the TCR libraries were built with molecular barcoding that relied on unique molecular identifiers. Clones were called with MiXCR by TCRdb after fastp trimmed the public reads at Q25, and only in-frame beta chains were retained. Every distinct CDR3 protein forms one entry, paired with its most common genes and DNA. Present in this sample are a few hundred thousand distinct CDR3 sequences, 27% of which were seen just once. The top ten constitute about 35% of the sample. V is shortened by 3 bases, J by 1 base, and the region joining them spans 6 bases. The germline V gene (reference sequence) specifies GTSNPN as CDR1 and SVGIG as CDR2. Counted from cysteine to phenylalanine, this CDR3 has 12 amino acids. The retained sequence is limited to the CDR3, 36 bases, with the frame set at the first base.

The meaning of the sample's treatment or condition label: allogeneic hematopoietic cell transplantation with graft depleted of TCRalphabeta T cells and CD19 B cells. The children who served as transplant recipients had been given grafts of TCRalphabeta/CD19-depleted allogeneic hematopoietic cells. Points on this clonotype: No cognate antigen has been identified for it. No qualities accompany the bases; no much larger clone lies one base away.

This material consisted of PBMCs, taken before TCRalphabeta/CD19-depleted stem cell transplant. Rearrangement joined TRBV30 to TRBJ1-1; no confident D gene assignment can be made. This TCR was recovered from a boy under two years old with Wiskott-Aldrich syndrome, due to receive a stem cell transplant. Here is the DNA: TGTGCCTGGAGAGGAGCGAACACTGAAGCTTTCTTT. Protein translation: CAWRGANTEAFF.